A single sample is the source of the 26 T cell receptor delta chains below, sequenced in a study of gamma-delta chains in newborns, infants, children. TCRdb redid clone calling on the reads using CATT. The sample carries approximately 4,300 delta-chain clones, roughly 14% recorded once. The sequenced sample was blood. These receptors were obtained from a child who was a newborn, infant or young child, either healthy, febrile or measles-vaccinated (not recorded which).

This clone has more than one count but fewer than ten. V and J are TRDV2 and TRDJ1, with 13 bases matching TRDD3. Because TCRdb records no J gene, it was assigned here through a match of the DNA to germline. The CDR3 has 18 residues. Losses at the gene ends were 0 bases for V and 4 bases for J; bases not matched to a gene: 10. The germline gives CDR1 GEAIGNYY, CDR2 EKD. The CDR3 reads CACDTGTTGGYAGDKLIF. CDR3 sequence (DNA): TGTGCCTGTGACACCGGCACTACTGGGGGATACGCTGGCGATAAACTCATCTTT.

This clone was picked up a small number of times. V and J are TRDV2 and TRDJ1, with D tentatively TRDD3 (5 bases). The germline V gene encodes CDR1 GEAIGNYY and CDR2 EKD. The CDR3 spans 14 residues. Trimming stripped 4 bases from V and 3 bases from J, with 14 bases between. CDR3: CACEGIGDPDKLIF. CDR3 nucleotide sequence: TGTGCCTGTGAAGGAATCGGGGACCCCGATAAACTCATCTTT.

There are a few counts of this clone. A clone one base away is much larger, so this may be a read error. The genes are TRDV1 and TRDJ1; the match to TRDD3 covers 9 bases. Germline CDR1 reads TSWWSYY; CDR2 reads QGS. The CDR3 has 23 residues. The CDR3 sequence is CALGSAHQLAFGFYWGTSDKPIF. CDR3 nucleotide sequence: TGTGCTCTTGGGTCAGCTCACCAGCTCGCTTTCGGGTTTTACTGGGGGACCTCCGATAAACCCATCTTT.

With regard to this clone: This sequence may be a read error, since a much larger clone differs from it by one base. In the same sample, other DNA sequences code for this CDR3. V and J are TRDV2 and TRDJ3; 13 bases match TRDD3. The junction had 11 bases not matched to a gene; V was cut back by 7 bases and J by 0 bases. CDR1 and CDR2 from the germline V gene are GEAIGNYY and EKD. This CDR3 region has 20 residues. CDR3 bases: TGTGCCTGCGACCAGATACTGGGGGATACGAGCTCCTGGGACACCCGACAGATGTTTTTC. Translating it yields CACDQILGDTSSWDTRQMFF.

CDR3 region: CACDNVGVTETDKLIF. The CDR3 DNA reads as TGTGCCTGTGACAACGTGGGGGTTACGGAAACCGATAAACTCATCTTT. The V and J genes are TRDV2 and TRDJ1, with D tentatively TRDD3 (6 bases). TCRdb gives no J gene; it was assigned here by matching the DNA to germline. V was clipped by 2 bases and J by 2 bases, with 17 bases between them. The CDR3 extends over 16 amino acids. Germline assignment: CDR1 GEAIGNYY and CDR2 EKD.

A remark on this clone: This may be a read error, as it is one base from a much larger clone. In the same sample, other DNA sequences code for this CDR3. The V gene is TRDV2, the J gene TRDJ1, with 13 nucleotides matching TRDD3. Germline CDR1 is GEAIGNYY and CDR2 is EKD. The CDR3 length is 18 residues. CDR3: CACDTVPTGGYAGDKLIF. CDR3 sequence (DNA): TGTGCCTGTGACACCGTCCCTACTGGGGGATACGCTGGCGATAAGCTCATCTTT.

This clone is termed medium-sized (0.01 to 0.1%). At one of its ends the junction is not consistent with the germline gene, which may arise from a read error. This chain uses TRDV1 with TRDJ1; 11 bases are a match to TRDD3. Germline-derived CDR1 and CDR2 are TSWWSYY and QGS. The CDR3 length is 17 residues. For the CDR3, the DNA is TGTGCTCTTGGGGAACTGACGGCCTACTGGGGGATAGATAGACTCATCTTT. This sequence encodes CALGELTAYWGIDRLIF.

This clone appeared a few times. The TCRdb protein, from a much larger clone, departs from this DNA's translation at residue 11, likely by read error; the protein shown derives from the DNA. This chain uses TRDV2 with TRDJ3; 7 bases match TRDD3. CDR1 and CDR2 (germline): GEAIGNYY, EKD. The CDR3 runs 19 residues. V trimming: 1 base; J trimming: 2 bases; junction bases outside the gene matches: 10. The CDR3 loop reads CACDTMGDHSPWDTRQMFF. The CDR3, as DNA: TGTGCCTGTGACACAATGGGGGACCACAGCCCCTGGGACACCCGACAGATGTTTTTC.

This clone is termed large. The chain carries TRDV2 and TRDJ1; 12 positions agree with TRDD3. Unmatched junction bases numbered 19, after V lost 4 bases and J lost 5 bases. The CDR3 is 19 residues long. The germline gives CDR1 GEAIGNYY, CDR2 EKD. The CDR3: CACDPLRTVLGDTSDKLIF. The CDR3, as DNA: TGTGCCTGTGATCCACTCCGCACCGTACTGGGGGATACATCTGATAAACTCATCTTT.

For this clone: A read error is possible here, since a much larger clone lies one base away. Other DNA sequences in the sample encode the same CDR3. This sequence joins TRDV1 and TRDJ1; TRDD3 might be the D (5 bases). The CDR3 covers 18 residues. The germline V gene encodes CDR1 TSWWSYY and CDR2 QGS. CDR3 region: CALGELGFPYLLARELIF. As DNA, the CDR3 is TGTGCCCTTGGGGAACTCGGCTTTCCATATCTTCTGGCTCGAGAACTCATCTTT.

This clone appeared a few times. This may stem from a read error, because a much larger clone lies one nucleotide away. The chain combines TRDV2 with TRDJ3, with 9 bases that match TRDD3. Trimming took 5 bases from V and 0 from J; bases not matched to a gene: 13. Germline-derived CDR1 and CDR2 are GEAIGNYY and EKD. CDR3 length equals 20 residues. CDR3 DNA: TGTGCCTGTGGCCCCACTGGGGGACCCGAGAGCTCCTGGGACACCCGACAGATGTTTTTC. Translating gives CACGPTGGPESSWDTRQMFF.

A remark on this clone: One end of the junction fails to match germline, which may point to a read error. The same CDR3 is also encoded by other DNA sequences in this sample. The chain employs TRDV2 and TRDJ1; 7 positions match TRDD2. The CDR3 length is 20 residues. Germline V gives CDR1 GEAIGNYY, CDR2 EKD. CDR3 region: CACGSLAGSFLGSYTDKLIF. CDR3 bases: TGCGCCTGTGGCTCCCTAGCTGGATCCTTCCTTGGATCGTACACCGATAAACTCATCTTT.

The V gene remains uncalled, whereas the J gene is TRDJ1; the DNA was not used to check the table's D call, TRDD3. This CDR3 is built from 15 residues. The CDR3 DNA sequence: TGTGCCTGTTCCACCTTCCTGGGGTATCCCGATAAACTCATCTTT. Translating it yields CACSTFLGYPDKLIF.

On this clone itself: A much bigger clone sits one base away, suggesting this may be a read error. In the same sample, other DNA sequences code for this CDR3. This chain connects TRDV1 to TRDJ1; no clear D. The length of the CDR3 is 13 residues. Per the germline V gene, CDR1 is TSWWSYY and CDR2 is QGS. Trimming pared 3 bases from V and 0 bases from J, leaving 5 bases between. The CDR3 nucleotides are TGTGCTCTTGGGGAGCTCTACACCGATAAACTCATCTTT. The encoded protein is CALGELYTDKLIF.

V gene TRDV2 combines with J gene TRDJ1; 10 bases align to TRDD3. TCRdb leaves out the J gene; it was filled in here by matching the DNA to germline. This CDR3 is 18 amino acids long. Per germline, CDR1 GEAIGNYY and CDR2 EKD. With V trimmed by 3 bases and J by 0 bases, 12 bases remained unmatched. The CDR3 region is CACDSITGGSIDTDKLIF. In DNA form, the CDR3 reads TGTGCCTGTGACTCGATAACTGGGGGATCCATTGACACCGATAAACTCATCTTT.

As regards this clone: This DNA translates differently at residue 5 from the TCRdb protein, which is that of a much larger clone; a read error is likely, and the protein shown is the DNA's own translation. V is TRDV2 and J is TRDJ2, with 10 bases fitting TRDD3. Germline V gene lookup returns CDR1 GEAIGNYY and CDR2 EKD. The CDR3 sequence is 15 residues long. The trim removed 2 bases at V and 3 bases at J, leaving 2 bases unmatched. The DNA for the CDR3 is TGTGCCTGTGACATGCTGGGGGATATGACAGCACAACTCTTCTTT. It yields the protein CACDMLGDMTAQLFF.

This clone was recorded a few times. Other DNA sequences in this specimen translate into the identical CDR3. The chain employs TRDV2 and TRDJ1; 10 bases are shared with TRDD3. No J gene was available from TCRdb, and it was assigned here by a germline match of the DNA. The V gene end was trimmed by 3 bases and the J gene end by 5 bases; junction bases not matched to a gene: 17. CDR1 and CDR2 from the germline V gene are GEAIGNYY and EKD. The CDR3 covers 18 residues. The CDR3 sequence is CACDCRRGDTRRGDKLIF. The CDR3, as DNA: TGTGCCTGTGACTGCAGACGGGGGGATACGCGAAGAGGAGATAAACTCATCTTT.

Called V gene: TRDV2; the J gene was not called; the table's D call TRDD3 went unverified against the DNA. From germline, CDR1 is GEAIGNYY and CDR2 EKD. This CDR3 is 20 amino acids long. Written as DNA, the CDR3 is TGTGCCTGTGACAGCCATACCCCGAAGACTGGGGGACCCACAACCGATAAGATCATCTTT. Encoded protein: CACDSHTPKTGGPTTDKIIF.

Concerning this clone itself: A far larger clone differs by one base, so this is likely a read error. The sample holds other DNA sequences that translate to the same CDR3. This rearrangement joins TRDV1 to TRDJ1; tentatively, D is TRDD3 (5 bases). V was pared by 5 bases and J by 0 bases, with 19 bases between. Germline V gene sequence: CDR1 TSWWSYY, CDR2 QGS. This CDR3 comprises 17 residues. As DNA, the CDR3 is TGTGCTCTTGGGAGCTATACCGGGGGCTCGTACACCGATAAACTCATCTTT. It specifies CALGSYTGGSYTDKLIF.

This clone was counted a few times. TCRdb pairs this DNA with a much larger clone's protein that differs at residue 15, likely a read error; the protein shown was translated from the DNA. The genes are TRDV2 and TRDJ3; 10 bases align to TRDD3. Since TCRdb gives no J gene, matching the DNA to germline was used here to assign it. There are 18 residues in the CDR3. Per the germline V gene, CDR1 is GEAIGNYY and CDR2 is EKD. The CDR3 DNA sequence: TGTGCCTGTGACACCGTAGGGGGATACGACAGGGACACCCGAAAGATGTTTTTC. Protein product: CACDTVGGYDRDTRKMFF.

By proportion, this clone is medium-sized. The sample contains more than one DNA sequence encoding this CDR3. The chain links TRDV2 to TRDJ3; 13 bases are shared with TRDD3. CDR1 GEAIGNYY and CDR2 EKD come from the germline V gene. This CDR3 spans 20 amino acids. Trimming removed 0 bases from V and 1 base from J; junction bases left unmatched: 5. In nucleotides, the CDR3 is TGTGCCTGTGACACCCTCTTACTGGGGGATACGTCCTGGGACACCCGACAGATGTTTTTC. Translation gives CACDTLLLGDTSWDTRQMFF.

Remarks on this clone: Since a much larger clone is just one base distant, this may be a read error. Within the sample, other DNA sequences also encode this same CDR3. DNA of the CDR3: TGTGCCTGTGACATCTTGCTGGGGGACACCGATAAACTCATCTTT. As protein: CACDILLGDTDKLIF. This chain uses TRDV2 with TRDJ1; the match to TRDD3 covers 7 bases. This CDR3 contains 15 residues. Germline V gene sequence: CDR1 GEAIGNYY, CDR2 EKD. The V segment lost 2 bases and the J segment 0 bases; nucleotides outside the gene matches: 5.

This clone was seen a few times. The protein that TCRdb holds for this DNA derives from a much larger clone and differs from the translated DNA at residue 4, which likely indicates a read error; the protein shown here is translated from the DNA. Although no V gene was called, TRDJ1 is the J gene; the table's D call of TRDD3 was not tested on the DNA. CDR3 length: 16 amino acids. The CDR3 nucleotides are TGTGCTCTTTGGCTCCCCACTTGGGGGCCACCCGATAAACTCATCTTT. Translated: CALWLPTWGPPDKLIF.

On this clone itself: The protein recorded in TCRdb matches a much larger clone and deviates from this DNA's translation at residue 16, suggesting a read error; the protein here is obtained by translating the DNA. The CDR3 sequence is CACDTVGDSSWDTRQVFF. In DNA, the CDR3 is TGTGCCTGTGACACCGTGGGGGATAGCTCCTGGGACACCCGACAGGTGTTTTTC. This chain connects TRDV2 to TRDJ3; TRDD3 agrees at 9 bases. The CDR3 totals 18 residues. Germline loops: CDR1 GEAIGNYY, CDR2 EKD.

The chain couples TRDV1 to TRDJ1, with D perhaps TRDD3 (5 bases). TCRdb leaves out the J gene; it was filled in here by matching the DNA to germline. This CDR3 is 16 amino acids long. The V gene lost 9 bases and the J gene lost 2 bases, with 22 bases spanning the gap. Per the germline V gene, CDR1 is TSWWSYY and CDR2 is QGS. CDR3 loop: CALGSTTCGPTDKLIF. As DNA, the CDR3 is TGTGCTCTGGGGAGCACCACGTGTGGGCCAACCGATAAACTCATCTTT.

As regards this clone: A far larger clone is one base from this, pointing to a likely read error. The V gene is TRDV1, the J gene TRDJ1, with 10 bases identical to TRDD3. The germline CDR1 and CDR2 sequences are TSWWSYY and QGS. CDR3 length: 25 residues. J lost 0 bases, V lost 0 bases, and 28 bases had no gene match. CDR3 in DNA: TGTGCTCTTGGGGAACTCTCCTCCTTTCCGTACCGGGGGATACGCGGAGCGTTGTACACCGATAAACTCATCTTT. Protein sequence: CALGELSSFPYRGIRGALYTDKLIF.